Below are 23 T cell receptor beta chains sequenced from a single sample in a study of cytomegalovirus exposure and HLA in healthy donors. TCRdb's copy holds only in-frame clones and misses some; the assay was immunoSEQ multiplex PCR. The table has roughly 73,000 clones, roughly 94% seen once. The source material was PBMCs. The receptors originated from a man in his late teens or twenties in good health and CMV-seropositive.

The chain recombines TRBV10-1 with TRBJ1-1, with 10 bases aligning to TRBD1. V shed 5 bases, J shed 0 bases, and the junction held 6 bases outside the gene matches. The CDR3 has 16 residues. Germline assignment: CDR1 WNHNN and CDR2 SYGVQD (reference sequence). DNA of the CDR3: TGCGCCAGCAGTTCCGGGACAGGGGACATGAACACTGAAGCTTTCTTT. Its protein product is CASSSGTGDMNTEAFF.

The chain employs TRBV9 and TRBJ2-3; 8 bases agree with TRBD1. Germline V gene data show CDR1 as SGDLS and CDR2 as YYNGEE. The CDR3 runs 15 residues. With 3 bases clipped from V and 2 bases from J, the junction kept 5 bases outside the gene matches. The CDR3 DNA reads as TGTGCCAGCAGCGATTACAGGGGGTCCACAGATACGCAGTATTTT. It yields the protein CASSDYRGSTDTQYF.

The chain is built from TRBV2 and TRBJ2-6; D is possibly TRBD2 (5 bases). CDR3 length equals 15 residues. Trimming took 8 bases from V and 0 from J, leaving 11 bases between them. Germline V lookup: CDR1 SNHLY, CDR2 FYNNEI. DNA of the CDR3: TGTGCCAGCGCGGACTCTATCTCTGGGGCCAACGTCCTGACTTTC. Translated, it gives CASADSISGANVLTF.

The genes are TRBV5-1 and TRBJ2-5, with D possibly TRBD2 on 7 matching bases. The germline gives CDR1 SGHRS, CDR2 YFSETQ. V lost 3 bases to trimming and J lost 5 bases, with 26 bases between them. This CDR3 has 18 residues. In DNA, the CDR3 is TGCGCCAGCAGCTCAGGGGACTATAATAGCGGCCCCACCGAGACCCAGTACTTC. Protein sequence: CASSSGDYNSGPTETQYF.

The CDR3 DNA sequence: TGTGCCAGCAGTCCGGGGGAATGGGGGAATGAGCAGTTCTTC. This codes for CASSPGEWGNEQFF. The chain links TRBV27 to TRBJ2-1; a possible D gene is TRBD2 (6 bases). The V end lost 5 bases, the J end lost 7 bases, and 15 bases lay between the germline ends. This CDR3 is 14 amino acids long. Germline CDR1 reads MNHEY; CDR2 reads SMNVEV (reference sequence).

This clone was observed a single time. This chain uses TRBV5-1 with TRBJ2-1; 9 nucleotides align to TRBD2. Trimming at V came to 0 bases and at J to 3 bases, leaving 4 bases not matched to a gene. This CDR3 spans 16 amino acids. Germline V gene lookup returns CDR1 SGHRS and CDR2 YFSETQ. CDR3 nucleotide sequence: TGCGCCAGCAGCTTGGTAGGTAGCGGGGGCTACAATGAGCAGTTCTTC. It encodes CASSLVGSGGYNEQFF. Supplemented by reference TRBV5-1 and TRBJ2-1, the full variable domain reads KAGVTQTPRYLIKTRGQQVTLSCSPISGHRSVSWYQQTPGQGLQFLFEYFSETQRNKGNFPGRFSGRQFSNSRSEMNVSTLELGDSALYLCASSLVGSGGYNEQFFGPGTRLTVL.

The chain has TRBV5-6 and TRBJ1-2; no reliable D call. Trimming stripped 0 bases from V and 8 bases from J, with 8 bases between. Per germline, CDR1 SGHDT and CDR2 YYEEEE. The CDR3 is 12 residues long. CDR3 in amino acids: CASSLGTNGYTF. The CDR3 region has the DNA TGTGCCAGCAGCTTGGGCACAAACGGCTACACCTTC.

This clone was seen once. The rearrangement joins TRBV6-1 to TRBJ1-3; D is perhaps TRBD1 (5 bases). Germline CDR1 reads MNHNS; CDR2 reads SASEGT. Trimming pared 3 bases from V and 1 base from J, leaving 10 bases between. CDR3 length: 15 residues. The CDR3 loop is CASSEDNSSGNTIYF. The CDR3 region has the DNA TGTGCCAGCAGTGAGGACAACTCATCTGGAAACACCATATATTTT.

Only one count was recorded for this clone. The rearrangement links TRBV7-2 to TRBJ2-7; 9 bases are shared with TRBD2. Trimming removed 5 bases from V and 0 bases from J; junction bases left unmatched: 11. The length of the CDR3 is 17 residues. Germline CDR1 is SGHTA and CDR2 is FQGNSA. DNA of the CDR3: TGTGCCAGCAGCCGAACTAGCGGGCGATCAACCTCCTACGAGCAGTACTTC. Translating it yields CASSRTSGRSTSYEQYF.

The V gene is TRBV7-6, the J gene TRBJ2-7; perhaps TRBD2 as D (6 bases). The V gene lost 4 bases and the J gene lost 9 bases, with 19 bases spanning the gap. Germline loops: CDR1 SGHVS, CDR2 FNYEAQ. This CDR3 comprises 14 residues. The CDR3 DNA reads TGTGCCAGCAGCTCACGGACTATCGCCGGGGGGCAGTACTTC. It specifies CASSSRTIAGGQYF.

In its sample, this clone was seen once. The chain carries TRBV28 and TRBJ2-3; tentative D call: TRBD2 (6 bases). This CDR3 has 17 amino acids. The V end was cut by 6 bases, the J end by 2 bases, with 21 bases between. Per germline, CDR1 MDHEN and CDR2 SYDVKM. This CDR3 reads CASSPLLREDLTDTQYF. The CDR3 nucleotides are TGTGCCAGCAGCCCCCTCTTGAGGGAGGACCTCACAGATACGCAGTATTTT.

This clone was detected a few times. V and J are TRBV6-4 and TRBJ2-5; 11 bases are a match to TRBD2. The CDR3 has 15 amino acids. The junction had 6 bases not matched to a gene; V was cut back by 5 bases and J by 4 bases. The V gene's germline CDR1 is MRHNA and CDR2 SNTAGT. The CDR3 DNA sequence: TGTGCCAGCAGTCCCACTAGCGGGAGCGCAGAGACCCAGTACTTC. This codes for CASSPTSGSAETQYF.

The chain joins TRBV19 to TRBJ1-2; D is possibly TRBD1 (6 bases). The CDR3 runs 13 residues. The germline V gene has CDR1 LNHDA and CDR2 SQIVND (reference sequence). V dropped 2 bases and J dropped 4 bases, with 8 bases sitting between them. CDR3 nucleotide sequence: TGTGCCAGTAGTATAACAGGGAGCTATGGCTACACCTTC. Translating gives CASSITGSYGYTF.

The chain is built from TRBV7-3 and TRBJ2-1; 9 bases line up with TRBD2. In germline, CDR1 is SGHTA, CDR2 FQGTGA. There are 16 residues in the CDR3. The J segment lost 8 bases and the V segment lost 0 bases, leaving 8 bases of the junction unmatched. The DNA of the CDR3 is TGTGCCAGCAGCTTAACGGGGGCGGGAGGGCCGCATGAGCAGTTCTTC. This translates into CASSLTGAGGPHEQFF.

Written as DNA, the CDR3 is TGTGCCAGCAGGAGAGTACTAGGCTCCGAGCAGTACTTC. Amino acid sequence: CASRRVLGSEQYF. This chain links TRBV28 with TRBJ2-7, with D perhaps TRBD2 (5 bases). The germline gives CDR1 MDHEN, CDR2 SYDVKM. The V gene lost 6 bases and the J gene lost 6 bases, with 15 bases spanning the gap. This CDR3 spans 13 amino acids.

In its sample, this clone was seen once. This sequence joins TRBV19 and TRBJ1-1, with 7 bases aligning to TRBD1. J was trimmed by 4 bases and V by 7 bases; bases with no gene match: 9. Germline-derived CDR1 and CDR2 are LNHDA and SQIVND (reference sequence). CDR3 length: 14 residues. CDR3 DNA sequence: TGTGCCAGTAAGACAGGGTCGGGTGGCACTGAAGCTTTCTTT. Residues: CASKTGSGGTEAFF. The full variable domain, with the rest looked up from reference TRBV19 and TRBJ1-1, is DGGITQSPKYLFRKEGQNVTLSCEQNLNHDAMYWYRQDPGQGLRLIYYSQIVNDFQKGDIAEGYSVSREKKESFPLTVTSAQKNPTAFYLCASKTGSGGTEAFFGQGTRLTVV.

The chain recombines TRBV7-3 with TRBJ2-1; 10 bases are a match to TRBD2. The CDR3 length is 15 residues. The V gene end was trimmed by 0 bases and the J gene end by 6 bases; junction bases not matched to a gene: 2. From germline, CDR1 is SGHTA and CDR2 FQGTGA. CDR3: CASSLTASGSNEQFF. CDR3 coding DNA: TGTGCCAGCAGCTTAACGGCTAGCGGGAGCAATGAGCAGTTCTTC.

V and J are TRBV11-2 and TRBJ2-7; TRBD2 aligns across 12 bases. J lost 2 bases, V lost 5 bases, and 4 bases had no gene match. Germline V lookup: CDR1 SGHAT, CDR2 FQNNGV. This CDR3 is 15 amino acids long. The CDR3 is CASSKTSGRPYEQYF. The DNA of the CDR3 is TGTGCCAGCAGCAAAACTAGCGGGAGGCCCTACGAGCAGTACTTC.

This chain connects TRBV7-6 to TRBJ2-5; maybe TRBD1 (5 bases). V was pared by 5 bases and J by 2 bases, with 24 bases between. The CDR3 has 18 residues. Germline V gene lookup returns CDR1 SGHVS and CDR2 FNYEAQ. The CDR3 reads CASSPDSVVAGPQETQYF. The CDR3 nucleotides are TGTGCCAGCAGCCCGGATTCGGTTGTGGCAGGGCCACAAGAGACCCAGTACTTC.

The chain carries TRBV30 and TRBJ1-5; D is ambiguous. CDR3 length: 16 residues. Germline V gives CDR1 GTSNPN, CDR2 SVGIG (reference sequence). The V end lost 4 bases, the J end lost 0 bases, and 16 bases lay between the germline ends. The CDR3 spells CAWTPPGRDSNQPQHF. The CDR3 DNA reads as TGTGCCTGGACCCCCCCGGGTCGGGATAGCAATCAGCCCCAGCATTTT.

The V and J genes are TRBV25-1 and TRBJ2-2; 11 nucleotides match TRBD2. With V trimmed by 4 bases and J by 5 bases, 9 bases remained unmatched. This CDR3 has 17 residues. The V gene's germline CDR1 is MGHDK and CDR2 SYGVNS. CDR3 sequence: CASSVPSGRLGTGELFF. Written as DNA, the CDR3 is TGTGCCAGCAGTGTCCCTAGCGGGAGGTTGGGAACCGGGGAGCTGTTTTTT. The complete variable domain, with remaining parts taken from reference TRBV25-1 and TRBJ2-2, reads EADIYQTPRYLVIGTGKKITLECSQTMGHDKMYWYQQDPGMELHLIHYSYGVNSTEKGDLSSESTVSRIRTEHFPLTLESARPSHTSQYLCASSVPSGRLGTGELFFGEGSRLTVL.

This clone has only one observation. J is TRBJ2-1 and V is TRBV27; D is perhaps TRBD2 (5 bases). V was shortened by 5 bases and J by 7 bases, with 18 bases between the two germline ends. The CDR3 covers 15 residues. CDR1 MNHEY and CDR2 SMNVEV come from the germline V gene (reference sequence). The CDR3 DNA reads TGTGCCAGCAGTGGATCGGGGAGTCTTATGAATGAGCAGTTCTTC. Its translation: CASSGSGSLMNEQFF.

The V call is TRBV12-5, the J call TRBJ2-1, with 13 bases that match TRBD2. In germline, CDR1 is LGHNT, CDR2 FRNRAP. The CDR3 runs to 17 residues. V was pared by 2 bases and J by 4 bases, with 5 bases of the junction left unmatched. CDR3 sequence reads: CASGLLRTSGSYNEQFF. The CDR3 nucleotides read TGTGCTAGTGGTTTGCTCCGGACTAGCGGGAGTTACAATGAGCAGTTCTTC.